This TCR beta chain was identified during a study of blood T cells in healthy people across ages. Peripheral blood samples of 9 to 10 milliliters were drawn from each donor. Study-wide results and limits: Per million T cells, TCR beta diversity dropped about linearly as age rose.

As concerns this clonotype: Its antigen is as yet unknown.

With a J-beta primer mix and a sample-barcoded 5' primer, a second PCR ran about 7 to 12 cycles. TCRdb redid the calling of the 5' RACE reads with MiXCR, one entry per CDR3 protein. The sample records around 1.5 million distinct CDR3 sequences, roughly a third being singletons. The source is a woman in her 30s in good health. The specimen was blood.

The CDR3 DNA sequence: TGCAGTGCCGATCGTGACAGGGGCGTATCCTACGAGCAGTACTTC. Translated, it gives CSADRDRGVSYEQYF. The chain joins TRBV20-1 to TRBJ2-7; 8 positions match TRBD1. V lost 6 bases and J lost 1; bases outside the gene matches: 11. Looked up from germline, CDR1 is DFQATT and CDR2 is SNEGSKA (reference sequence). The CDR3 has 15 amino acids.